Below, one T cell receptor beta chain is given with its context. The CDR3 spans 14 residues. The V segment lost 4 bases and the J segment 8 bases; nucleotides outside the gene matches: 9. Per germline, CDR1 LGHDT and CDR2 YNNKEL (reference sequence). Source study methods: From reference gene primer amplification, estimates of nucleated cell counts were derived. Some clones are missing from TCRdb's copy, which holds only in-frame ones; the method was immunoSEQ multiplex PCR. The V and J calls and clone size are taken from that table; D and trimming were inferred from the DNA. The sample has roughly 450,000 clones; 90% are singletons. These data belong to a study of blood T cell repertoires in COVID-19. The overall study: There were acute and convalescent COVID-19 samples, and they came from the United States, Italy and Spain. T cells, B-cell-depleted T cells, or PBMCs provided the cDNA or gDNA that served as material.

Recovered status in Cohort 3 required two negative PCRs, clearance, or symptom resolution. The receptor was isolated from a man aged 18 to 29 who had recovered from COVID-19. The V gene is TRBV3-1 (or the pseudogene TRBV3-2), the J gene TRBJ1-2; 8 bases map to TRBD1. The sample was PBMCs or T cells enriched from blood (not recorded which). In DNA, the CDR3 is TGTGCCAGCAGCCCCCGGACAGGGTCCGGCGGCTACACCTTC. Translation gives CASSPRTGSGGYTF.